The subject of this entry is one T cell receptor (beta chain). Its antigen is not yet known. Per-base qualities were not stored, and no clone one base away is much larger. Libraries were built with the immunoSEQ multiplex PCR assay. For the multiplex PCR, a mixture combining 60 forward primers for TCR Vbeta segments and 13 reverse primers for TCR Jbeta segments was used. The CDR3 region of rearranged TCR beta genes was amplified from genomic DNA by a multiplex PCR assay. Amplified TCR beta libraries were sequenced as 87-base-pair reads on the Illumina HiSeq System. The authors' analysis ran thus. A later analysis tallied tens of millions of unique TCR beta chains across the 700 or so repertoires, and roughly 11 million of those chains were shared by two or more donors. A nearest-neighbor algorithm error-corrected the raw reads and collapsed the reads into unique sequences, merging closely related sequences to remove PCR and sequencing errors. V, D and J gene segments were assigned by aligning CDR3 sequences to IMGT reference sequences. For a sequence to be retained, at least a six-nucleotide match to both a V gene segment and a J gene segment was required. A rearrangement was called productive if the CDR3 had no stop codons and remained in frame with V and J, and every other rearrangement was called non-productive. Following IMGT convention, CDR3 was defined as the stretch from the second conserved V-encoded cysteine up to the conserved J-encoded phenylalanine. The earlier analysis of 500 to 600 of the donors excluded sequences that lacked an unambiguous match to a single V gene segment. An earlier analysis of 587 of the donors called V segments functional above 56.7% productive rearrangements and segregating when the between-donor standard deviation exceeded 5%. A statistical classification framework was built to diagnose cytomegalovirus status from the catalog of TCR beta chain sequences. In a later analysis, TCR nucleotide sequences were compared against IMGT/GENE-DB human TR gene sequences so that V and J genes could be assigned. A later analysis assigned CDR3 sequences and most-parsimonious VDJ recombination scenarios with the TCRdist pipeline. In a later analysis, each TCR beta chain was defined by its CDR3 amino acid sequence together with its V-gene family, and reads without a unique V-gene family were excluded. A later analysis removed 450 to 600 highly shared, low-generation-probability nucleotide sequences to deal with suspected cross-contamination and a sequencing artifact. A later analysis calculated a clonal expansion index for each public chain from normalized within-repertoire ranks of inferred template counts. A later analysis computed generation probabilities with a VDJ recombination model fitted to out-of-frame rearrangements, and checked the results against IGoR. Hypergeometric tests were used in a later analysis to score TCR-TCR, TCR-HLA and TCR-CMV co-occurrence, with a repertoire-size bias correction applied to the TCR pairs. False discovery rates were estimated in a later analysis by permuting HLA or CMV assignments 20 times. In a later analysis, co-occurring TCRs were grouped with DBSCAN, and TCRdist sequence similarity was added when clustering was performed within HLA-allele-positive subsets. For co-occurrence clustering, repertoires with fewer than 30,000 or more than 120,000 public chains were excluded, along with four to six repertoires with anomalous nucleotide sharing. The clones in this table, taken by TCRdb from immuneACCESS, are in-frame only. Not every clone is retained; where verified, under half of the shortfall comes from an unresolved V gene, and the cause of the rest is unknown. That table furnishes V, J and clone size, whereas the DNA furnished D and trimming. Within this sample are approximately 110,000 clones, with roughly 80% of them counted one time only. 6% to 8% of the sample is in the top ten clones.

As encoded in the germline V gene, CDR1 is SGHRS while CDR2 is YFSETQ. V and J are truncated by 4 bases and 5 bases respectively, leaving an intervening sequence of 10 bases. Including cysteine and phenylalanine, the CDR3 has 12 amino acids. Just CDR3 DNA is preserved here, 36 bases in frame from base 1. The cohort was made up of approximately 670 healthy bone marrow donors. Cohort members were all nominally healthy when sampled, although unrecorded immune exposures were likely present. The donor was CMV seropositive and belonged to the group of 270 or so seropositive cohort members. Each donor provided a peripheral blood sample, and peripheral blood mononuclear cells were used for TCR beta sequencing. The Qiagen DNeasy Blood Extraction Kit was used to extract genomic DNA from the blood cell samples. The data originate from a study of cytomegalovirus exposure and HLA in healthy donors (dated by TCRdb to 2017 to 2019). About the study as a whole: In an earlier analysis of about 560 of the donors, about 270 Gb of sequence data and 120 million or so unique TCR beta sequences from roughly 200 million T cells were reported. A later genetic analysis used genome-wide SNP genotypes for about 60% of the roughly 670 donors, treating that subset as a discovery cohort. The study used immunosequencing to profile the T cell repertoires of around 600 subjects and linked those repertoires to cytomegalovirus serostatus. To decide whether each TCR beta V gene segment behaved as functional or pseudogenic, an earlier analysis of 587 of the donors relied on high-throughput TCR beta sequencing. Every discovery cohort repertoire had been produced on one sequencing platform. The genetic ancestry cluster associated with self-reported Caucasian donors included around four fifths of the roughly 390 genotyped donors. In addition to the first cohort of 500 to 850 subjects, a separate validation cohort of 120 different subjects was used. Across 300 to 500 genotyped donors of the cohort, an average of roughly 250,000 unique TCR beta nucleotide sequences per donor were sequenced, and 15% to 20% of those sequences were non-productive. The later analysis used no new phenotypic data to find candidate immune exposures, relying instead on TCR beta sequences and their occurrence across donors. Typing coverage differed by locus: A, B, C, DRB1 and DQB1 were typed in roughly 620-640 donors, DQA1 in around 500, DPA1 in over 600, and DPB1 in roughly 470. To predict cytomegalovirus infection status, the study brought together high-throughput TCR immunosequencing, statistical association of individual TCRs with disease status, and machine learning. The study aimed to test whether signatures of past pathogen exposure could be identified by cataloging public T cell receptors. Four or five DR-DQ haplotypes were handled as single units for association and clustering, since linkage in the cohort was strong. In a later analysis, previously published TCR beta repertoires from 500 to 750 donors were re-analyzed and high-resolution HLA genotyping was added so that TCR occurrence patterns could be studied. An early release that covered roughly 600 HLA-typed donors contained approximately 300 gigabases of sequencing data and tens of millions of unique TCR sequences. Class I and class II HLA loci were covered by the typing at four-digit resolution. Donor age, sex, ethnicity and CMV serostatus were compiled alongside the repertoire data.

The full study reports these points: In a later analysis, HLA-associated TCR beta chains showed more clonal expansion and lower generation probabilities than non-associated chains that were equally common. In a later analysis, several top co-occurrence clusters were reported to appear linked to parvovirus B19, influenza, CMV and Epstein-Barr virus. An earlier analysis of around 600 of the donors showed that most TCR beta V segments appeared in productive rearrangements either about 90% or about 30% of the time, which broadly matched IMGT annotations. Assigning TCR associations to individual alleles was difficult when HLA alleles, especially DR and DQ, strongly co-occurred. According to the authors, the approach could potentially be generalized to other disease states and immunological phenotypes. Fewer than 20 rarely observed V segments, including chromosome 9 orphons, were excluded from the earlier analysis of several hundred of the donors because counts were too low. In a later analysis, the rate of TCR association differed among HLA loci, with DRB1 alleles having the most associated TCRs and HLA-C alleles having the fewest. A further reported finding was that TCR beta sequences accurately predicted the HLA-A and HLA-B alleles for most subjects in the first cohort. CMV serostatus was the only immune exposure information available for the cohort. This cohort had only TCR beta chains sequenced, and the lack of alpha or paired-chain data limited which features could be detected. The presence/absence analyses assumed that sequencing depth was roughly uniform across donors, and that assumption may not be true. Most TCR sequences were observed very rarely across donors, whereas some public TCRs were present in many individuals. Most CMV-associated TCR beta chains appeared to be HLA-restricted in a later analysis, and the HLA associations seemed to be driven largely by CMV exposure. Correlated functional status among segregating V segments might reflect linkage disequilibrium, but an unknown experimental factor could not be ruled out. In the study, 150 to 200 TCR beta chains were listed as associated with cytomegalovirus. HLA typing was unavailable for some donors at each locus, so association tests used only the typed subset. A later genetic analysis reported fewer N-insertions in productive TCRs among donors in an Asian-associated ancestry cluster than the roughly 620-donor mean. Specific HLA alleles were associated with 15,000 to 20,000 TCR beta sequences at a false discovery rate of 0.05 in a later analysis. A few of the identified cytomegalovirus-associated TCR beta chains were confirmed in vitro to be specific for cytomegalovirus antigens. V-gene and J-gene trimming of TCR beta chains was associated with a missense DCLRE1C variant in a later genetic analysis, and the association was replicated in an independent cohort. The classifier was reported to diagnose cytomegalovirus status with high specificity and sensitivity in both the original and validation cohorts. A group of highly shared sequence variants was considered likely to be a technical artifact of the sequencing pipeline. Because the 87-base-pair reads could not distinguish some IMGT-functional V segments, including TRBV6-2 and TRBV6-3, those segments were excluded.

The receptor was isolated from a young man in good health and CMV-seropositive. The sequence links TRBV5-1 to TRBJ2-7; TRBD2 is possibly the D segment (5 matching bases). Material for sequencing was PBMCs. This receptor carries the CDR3 CASSTNGDEQYF. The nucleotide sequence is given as TGCGCCAGCAGCACGAACGGGGACGAGCAGTACTTC. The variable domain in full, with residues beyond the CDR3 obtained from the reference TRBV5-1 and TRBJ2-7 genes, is KAGVTQTPRYLIKTRGQQVTLSCSPISGHRSVSWYQQTPGQGLQFLFEYFSETQRNKGNFPGRFSGRQFSNSRSEMNVSTLELGDSALYLCASSTNGDEQYFGPGTRLTVT.